This T cell receptor (beta chain) was identified in a study of PD-1 blockade in mismatch repair-deficient tumors. The TCR-sequenced patients were three responders to pembrolizumab. Method: immunoSEQ multiplex PCR; TCRdb's copy keeps in-frame clones and lacks some. The table has 100,000 or so clones, 82% seen once. CDR3 length: 16 amino acids. V shed 5 bases and J shed 7 bases, with 23 bases lying between them. Germline V gene lookup returns CDR1 MNHEY and CDR2 SMNVEV (reference sequence). This receptor was identified in an adult with mismatch repair-deficient cancer. This sequence joins TRBV27 and TRBJ1-2; TRBD1 is a possible D gene (6 bases). The source material was peripheral blood, sampled roughly eight months after starting pembrolizumab. CDR3 bases: TGTGCCAGCAGTCCCACGGGGACACCAACAACTATTGGCTACACCTTC. Protein: CASSPTGTPTTIGYTF.